These T cell receptor beta chains were read from a single sample in a study of neurological immune-mediated disorders. TCRdb re-called the 5' RACE reads through MiXCR, storing one row per CDR3 protein. Of more than 50,000 distinct CDR3 sequences detected, over 10% appear once; the ten largest clones hold less than 2%. The sequencing sample was made of PBMCs. All receptors come from a man aged 55 to 70 in good health. Each CDR3 is given with its conserved first and last residue. A D gene is named only where the DNA matches it firmly. Clone size appears in some rows only: once, few, many, or a class for an expanded clone.

abundance	v_gene	j_gene	d_gene	CDR3nt	CDR3aa
many	TRBV7-8	TRBJ1-2	TRBD1	TGTGCCAGCAGCTTAGATTGGACAGGGAGCCATGGCTACACCTTC	CASSLDWTGSHGYTF
many	TRBV7-2	TRBJ2-5	.	TGTGCCAGCAGCTTATTTGGGACCGACCAGGGGGAGACCCAGTACTTC	CASSLFGTDQGETQYF
few	TRBV29-1	TRBJ1-2	.	TGCAGCGTCACGAATCAGGGGCGAGGCTACACCTTC	CSVTNQGRGYTF
many	TRBV6-5	TRBJ1-1	.	TGTGCCAGCAGTTGGGATATAGGCCAAGCTTTCTTT	CASSWDIGQAFF
many	TRBV29-1	TRBJ1-2	TRBD1	TGCAGCGTTCAAGAGACAGGGGGCCTCTATGGCTACACCTTC	CSVQETGGLYGYTF
few	TRBV5-1	TRBJ1-1	.	TGCGCCAGCAGCCGCACTACAGGGTGGAGCACTGAAGCTTTCTTT	CASSRTTGWSTEAFF
many	TRBV5-8	TRBJ2-1	TRBD2	TGTGCCAGCAGCCAACATCGGACTAGCGGGGGTACCTACAATGAGCAGTTCTTC	CASSQHRTSGGTYNEQFF
many	TRBV12-3/TRBV12-4	TRBJ1-5	.	TGTGCCAGCAGTTCACAGAGGGGCAATCAGCCCCAGCATTTT	CASSSQRGNQPQHF
few	TRBV19	TRBJ2-2	.	TGTGCCAGTTCCCCCGTCCTGAACACCGGGGAGCTGTTTTTT	CASSPVLNTGELFF
.	TRBV28	TRBJ2-1	TRBD2	TGTGCCAGCTTTGGGGGGGTAGCGGGGGGAGACAATGAGCAGTTCTTC	CASFGGVAGGDNEQFF
few	TRBV7-9	TRBJ2-7	TRBD2	TGTGCCAGCAGCCCCACTCCCTTAGCGGGGGGAGAGCAGTACTTC	CASSPTPLAGGEQYF
many	TRBV4-1	TRBJ1-2	.	TGCGCCAGCAGCCAATCTACTGCAACAGGTCTGGGCTACACCTTC	CASSQSTATGLGYTF
many	TRBV12-3/TRBV12-4	TRBJ1-2	.	TGTGCCAGCAGTCCAGAGCGGAACTATGGCTACACCTTC	CASSPERNYGYTF
.	TRBV7-2	TRBJ2-3	.	TGTGCCAGCAGCTTAGAGTGGCGCCCCGATACGCAGTATTTT	CASSLEWRPDTQYF
many	TRBV10-2	TRBJ1-5	.	TGCGCCAGCAGGGACCAGGGAGCCCCCCAGCATTTT	CASRDQGAPQHF
few	TRBV4-3	TRBJ2-5	.	TGCGCCAGCAGCCAAGTCGGGATCCCAGGGGAGACCCAGTACTTC	CASSQVGIPGETQYF
many	TRBV5-5	TRBJ2-1	TRBD1	TGTGCCAGCAGCTCCATACAGGGGCTCTCCTACAATGAGCAGTTCTTC	CASSSIQGLSYNEQFF